This paragraph covers one T cell receptor beta chain sequence. This entry is derived from a study of blood T cell repertoires in COVID-19. Overall study context: The samples span acute and convalescent COVID-19 from the United States, Italy and Spain. Sources were T cells, B-cell-depleted T cells, or PBMCs; the material itself was cDNA or gDNA.

V was pared by 8 bases and J by 6 bases, with 14 bases between. The CDR3 covers 13 residues. Source study methods: Cell counts per sample came from amplifying reference gene primers. Libraries were prepared by immunoSEQ multiplex PCR; TCRdb keeps only in-frame clonotypes and omits some of them. V and J calls and clone size are copied from that table; D and trimming were computed from the DNA. The sample has 40,000 to 55,000 clones; more than 65% are singletons. The genes are TRBV12-3 or TRBV12-4 and TRBJ1-5; maybe TRBD1 (6 bases). The receptor was derived from a woman between 65 and 79 years old with acute or convalescent COVID-19. Sequences were obtained from peripheral blood. The DNA of the CDR3 is TGTGCCAGCGGGAACTTACAGGGTCAGCCCCAGCATTTT. Residues: CASGNLQGQPQHF.